The subject of this entry is one TCR beta chain. As yet, its antigen is unknown. The sample belongs to a study of cytomegalovirus exposure and HLA in healthy donors. Broader study findings: Later analysis demonstrated an association between a missense DCLRE1C variant and TCR beta V- and J-gene trimming. Reportedly, cytomegalovirus status was diagnosed with high sensitivity and specificity.

13 Jbeta primers and 60 Vbeta primers were used for the PCR. Here immunoSEQ multiplex PCR was the method, and the copy in TCRdb shows in-frame clones only, minus some. The data contain about 160,000 clones, approximately 82% of them singletons. Trimming left V 8 bases short and J 0 bases short, with 5 bases between. The CDR3 runs to 13 residues. Germline loops: CDR1 MNHEY, CDR2 SMNVEV (reference sequence). The chain carries TRBV27 and TRBJ2-6; D is ambiguous. This TCR was sampled from a man aged 45 to 65 in good health and CMV-seropositive. Sequencing was performed on PBMCs. CDR3 coding DNA: TGTGCCAGCTCCATCTCTGGGGCCAACGTCCTGACTTTC. This sequence encodes CASSISGANVLTF.